A selection of T cell receptor beta chains follows, all from one sample in a study of blood T cell repertoires in COVID-19. Some clones are missing from TCRdb's copy, which holds only in-frame ones; the method was immunoSEQ multiplex PCR. The sample carries 150,000 to 200,000 clones, approximately 80% recorded once. Sequencing was done on a sample of peripheral blood. The source of these receptors is a human donor in a cohort sampled during active COVID-19. Each CDR3 is given with its conserved first and last residue. A D gene is named only where the DNA matches it firmly. The size of a clone is reported for some rows only, either as once, few or many, or as a class for expanded clones.

j_call	clone_size	v_call	d_call	cdr3_aa	cdr3_nt
TRBJ2-1	.	TRBV18	.	CASSRQRQARSYNEQFF	TGTGCCAGCTCCCGACAGCGACAGGCCCGCTCCTACAATGAGCAGTTCTTC
TRBJ1-6	few	TRBV4-3	.	CASSQGAISPLHF	TGCGCCAGCAGCCAAGGGGCCATCTCACCCCTCCACTTT
TRBJ1-1	.	TRBV5-8	.	CASSLERTIPLGNTEAFF	TGTGCCAGCAGCTTGGAACGGACTATCCCTCTTGGTAACACTGAAGCTTTCTTT
TRBJ1-3	once	TRBV7-2	TRBD1	CASSFTQGAGGNTIYF	TGTGCCAGCAGCTTCACGCAGGGGGCGGGTGGAAACACCATATATTTT
TRBJ2-7	few	TRBV6-5	TRBD1	CASSYTGATYEQYF	TGTGCCAGCAGTTACACAGGGGCAACCTACGAGCAGTACTTC
TRBJ2-1	once	TRBV7-2	TRBD2	CASRRAGEYNEQFF	TGTGCCAGCAGAAGGGCGGGAGAATACAATGAGCAGTTCTTC
TRBJ1-1	.	TRBV10-3	.	CAIRGELGTEAFF	TGTGCCATCCGGGGGGAATTGGGCACTGAAGCTTTCTTT
TRBJ1-5	.	TRBV4-2	TRBD1	CASGGGQGDVQPQHF	TGTGCCAGCGGAGGGGGACAGGGGGATGTTCAGCCCCAGCATTTT
TRBJ1-1	once	TRBV7-3	.	CASSLRGGDTEAFF	TGTGCCAGCAGCCTCAGGGGAGGGGACACTGAAGCTTTCTTT
TRBJ1-1	.	TRBV19	.	CASKAFRTETMNTEAFF	TGTGCCAGTAAGGCGTTTAGGACAGAAACCATGAACACTGAAGCTTTCTTT
TRBJ1-5	.	TRBV27	TRBD1	CASSSETGRNQPQHF	TGTGCCAGCAGTTCAGAGACAGGGCGGAATCAGCCCCAGCATTTT
TRBJ2-4	.	TRBV3-1/TRBV3-2	.	CASSHVTVNKNIQYF	TGTGCCAGCAGCCATGTTACGGTAAACAAAAACATTCAGTACTTC
TRBJ1-1	.	TRBV6-5	.	CASSYSWQGNTEAFF	TGTGCCAGCAGTTACTCGTGGCAGGGCAACACTGAAGCTTTCTTT
TRBJ1-5	.	TRBV7-9	.	CASSSGGDNQPQHF	TGTGCCAGCAGCTCGGGGGGGGACAATCAGCCCCAGCATTTT
TRBJ1-5	.	TRBV2	TRBD1	CASQDRGDQPQHF	TGTGCCTCTCAGGACAGGGGGGACCAGCCCCAGCATTTT
TRBJ2-5	.	TRBV18	TRBD2	CASSPPNSGRAETQYF	TGTGCCAGCTCACCACCGAATAGCGGGAGGGCAGAGACCCAGTACTTC
TRBJ2-5	.	TRBV7-2	TRBD2	CASSLAGGRASGQETQYF	TGTGCCAGCAGCTTAGCCGGAGGAAGGGCTAGCGGTCAAGAGACCCAGTACTTC
TRBJ2-7	few	TRBV11-2	.	CASSPGGSYEQYF	TGTGCCAGCAGCCCCGGTGGTTCCTACGAGCAGTACTTC
TRBJ1-5	.	TRBV7-3	.	CASSPVPQGSQPQHF	TGTGCCAGCAGCCCCGTTCCGCAGGGTAGTCAGCCCCAGCATTTT
TRBJ1-2	few	TRBV20-1	TRBD1	CSATGVGGYTF	TGCAGTGCGACAGGGGTGGGAGGCTACACCTTC
TRBJ2-6	.	TRBV11-3	TRBD2	CASSLEGGTSGRGSGANVLTF	TGTGCCAGCAGCTTAGAAGGGGGGACTAGCGGAAGGGGCTCTGGGGCCAACGTCCTGACTTTC
TRBJ1-2	.	TRBV6-5	.	CASSRVGANYGYTF	TGTGCCAGCAGTCGCGTAGGGGCTAACTATGGCTACACCTTC
TRBJ2-7	.	TRBV24-1	TRBD1	CATSDTQGAAAGEQYF	TGTGCCACCAGTGATACCCAGGGGGCGGCGGCGGGGGAGCAGTACTTC
TRBJ1-6	.	TRBV7-2	.	CASSGSGAPRSYNSPLHF	TGTGCCAGCAGCGGTTCAGGGGCACCTCGCTCCTATAATTCACCCCTCCACTTT
TRBJ2-2	.	TRBV7-3	.	CASSFPSNTGELFF	TGTGCCAGCAGCTTCCCAAGCAACACCGGGGAGCTGTTTTTT
TRBJ2-5	.	TRBV27	TRBD2	CASSSPLPSGGETQYF	TGTGCCAGCAGTTCCCCCCTGCCTAGCGGGGGAGAGACCCAGTACTTC
TRBJ1-4	.	TRBV7-9	TRBD1	CASSPGQGSEKLFF	TGTGCCAGCAGCCCCGGACAGGGGAGCGAAAAACTGTTTTTT
TRBJ2-3	.	TRBV6-1	.	CASSEMTTDTQYF	TGTGCCAGCAGTGAAATGACTACTGATACGCAGTATTTT
TRBJ2-7	.	TRBV27	.	CASSLSWRGTYEQYF	TGTGCCAGCAGTTTATCGTGGCGGGGAACCTACGAGCAGTACTTC
TRBJ1-3	.	TRBV4-2	TRBD1	CASSQGAGGSGNTIYF	TGTGCCAGCAGCCAAGGGGCAGGGGGCTCTGGAAACACCATATATTTT
TRBJ2-1	.	TRBV6-6	TRBD1	CASSYSVTGYNEQFF	TGTGCCAGCAGTTACTCGGTGACAGGGTACAATGAGCAGTTCTTC
TRBJ1-2	.	TRBV24-1	.	CATSAGRSNYGYTF	TGTGCCACCAGTGCTGGGAGAAGTAACTATGGCTACACCTTC
TRBJ1-5	.	TRBV27	.	CASKQGNQPQHF	TGTGCCAGCAAACAGGGCAATCAGCCCCAGCATTTT
TRBJ2-1	.	TRBV18	TRBD1	CASSPDRGGNEQFF	TGTGCCAGCTCACCGGACAGGGGGGGGAATGAGCAGTTCTTC
TRBJ2-5	.	TRBV11-3	TRBD1	CASSSDRDDRETQYF	TGTGCCAGCAGCTCAGACAGGGATGATCGAGAGACCCAGTACTTC
TRBJ2-6	once	TRBV4-3	.	CASSPDMSGANVLTF	TGCGCCAGCAGCCCCGACATGTCTGGGGCCAACGTCCTGACTTTC
TRBJ2-7	.	TRBV2	.	CASSEKREQGGEQYF	TGTGCCAGCAGTGAAAAAAGAGAGCAGGGAGGCGAGCAGTACTTC
TRBJ2-7	.	TRBV7-2	.	CASSLASLSSYEQYF	TGTGCCAGCAGCTTAGCCTCTCTTAGCTCCTACGAGCAGTACTTC
TRBJ2-1	.	TRBV29-1	TRBD2	CSAGLAGGYEQFF	TGCAGCGCCGGACTAGCGGGAGGTTATGAGCAGTTCTTC
TRBJ2-2	.	TRBV1	.	CTSASGAPRNTGELFF	TGCACCAGCGCCAGCGGGGCTCCTCGAAACACCGGGGAGCTGTTTTTT
TRBJ1-1	.	TRBV3-1/TRBV3-2	TRBD1	CASSQGQQGGTEAFF	TGTGCCAGCAGCCAAGGTCAGCAGGGGGGCACTGAAGCTTTCTTT
TRBJ1-3	.	TRBV6-2/TRBV6-3	TRBD1	CASSGTGGRNTIYF	TGTGCCAGCAGTGGGACAGGGGGCCGAAACACCATATATTTT
TRBJ2-7	.	TRBV3-1/TRBV3-2	.	CASSQGSVEQYF	TGTGCCAGCAGCCAAGGGTCAGTGGAGCAGTACTTC
TRBJ1-2	.	TRBV11-2	TRBD1	CASSLGFVTGGGYGYTF	TGTGCCAGCAGCTTAGGATTCGTAACAGGGGGAGGGTATGGCTACACCTTC
TRBJ2-2	once	TRBV7-9	TRBD2	CASSLQRGGGELFF	TGTGCCAGCAGCTTACAGCGGGGGGGCGGGGAGCTGTTTTTT
TRBJ1-2	.	TRBV29-1	.	CSVDRGFVENGYTF	TGCAGCGTTGACAGGGGCTTTGTCGAAAATGGCTACACCTTC
TRBJ2-7	.	TRBV5-4	.	CASSFGLVGQGSYEQYF	TGTGCCAGCAGCTTCGGCCTAGTGGGGCAAGGATCCTACGAGCAGTACTTC
TRBJ2-5	.	TRBV7-9	TRBD1	CASSSVTGTGETQYF	TGTGCCAGCAGCTCAGTCACCGGGACAGGGGAGACCCAGTACTTC
TRBJ2-7	.	TRBV10-1	TRBD2	CASSPSGGAREQYF	TGCGCCAGCAGCCCGAGCGGGGGGGCTCGCGAGCAGTACTTC
TRBJ1-1	.	TRBV11-2	.	CASSSLTGGFGTEAFF	TGTGCCAGCAGCTCCCTAACTGGAGGGTTTGGCACTGAAGCTTTCTTT
TRBJ1-2	.	TRBV7-3	TRBD1	CASSYGDSGGYTF	TGTGCCAGCAGCTACGGGGACAGCGGTGGCTACACCTTC
TRBJ2-7	.	TRBV6-6	TRBD1	CASSLDRVGGEQYF	TGTGCCAGCAGCCTCGACAGGGTGGGCGGCGAGCAGTACTTC
TRBJ2-1	.	TRBV19	TRBD2	CASSIEIAGGTYNEQFF	TGTGCCAGTAGTATAGAAATAGCGGGAGGTACGTATAATGAGCAGTTCTTC
TRBJ1-1	.	TRBV14	.	CASRRGAEAFF	TGTGCCAGCAGAAGAGGCGCTGAAGCTTTCTTT
TRBJ2-2	.	TRBV9	TRBD2	CASSVGGLANTGELFF	TGTGCCAGCAGCGTAGGGGGACTAGCGAACACCGGGGAGCTGTTTTTT
TRBJ1-1	.	TRBV29-1	TRBD1	CSVTRTGGGTEAFF	TGCAGCGTTACCCGGACAGGGGGAGGCACTGAAGCTTTCTTT
TRBJ2-3	many	TRBV4-1	TRBD2	CASSLPGLGMGTDTQYF	TGCGCCAGCAGCTTACCGGGACTAGGGATGGGTACAGATACGCAGTATTTT
TRBJ1-2	.	TRBV7-9	TRBD1	CALRGTAYGYTF	TGTGCCCTCAGGGGGACAGCCTATGGCTACACCTTC
TRBJ2-1	.	TRBV5-1	TRBD2	CASNSGGTTYNEQFF	TGCGCCAGCAATTCGGGAGGGACCACCTACAATGAGCAGTTCTTC
TRBJ2-5	.	TRBV2	TRBD2	CASSPTRTSGRGETQYF	TGTGCCAGCAGTCCTACCCGGACTAGCGGGAGGGGTGAGACCCAGTACTTC